Listed below are T cell receptor beta chains from one sample, sequenced in a study of cytomegalovirus exposure and HLA in healthy donors. The repertoire was sequenced with immunoSEQ multiplex PCR; TCRdb's copy has only in-frame clones and lacks some. The top ten hold 6% to 8% of the sample, which has 200,000 or so clones, around 86% seen once. Sample: PBMCs. These receptors came from a woman in her forties or fifties in good health and CMV-seropositive. CDR3s include the opening cysteine and the closing phenylalanine or tryptophan. A D gene is named only where the DNA matches it firmly. Some rows mark clone size as missing; the rest say once, few, many or name a class of expanded clone.

J gene	D gene	V gene	clone size	CDR3 DNA	CDR3 protein
TRBJ1-2	TRBD1	TRBV28	few	TGTGCCAGCGGATCAGGGGGTCTCTATGGCTACACCTTC	CASGSGGLYGYTF
TRBJ1-2	TRBD1	TRBV6-5	-	TGTGCCAGGACAGGGGGCGACTATGGCTACACCTTC	CARTGGDYGYTF
TRBJ1-5	-	TRBV7-2	-	TGTGCCAGCAGCTCCGACAGTTGGGCGGGACAGCCCCAGCATTTT	CASSSDSWAGQPQHF
TRBJ1-2	-	TRBV7-2	-	TGTGCCAGCAGCTTAATAACGGGGGGAACATATGGCTACACCTTC	CASSLITGGTYGYTF
TRBJ2-5	-	TRBV11-1	-	TGTGCCAGCAGCTCAGGAGGGACCCAGTACTTC	CASSSGGTQYF
TRBJ2-5	TRBD1	TRBV6-6	once	TGTGCCAGCAGTTACGACAGGGACGAGACCCAGTACTTC	CASSYDRDETQYF
TRBJ2-3	TRBD2	TRBV10-2	-	TGCGCCAGCAGTAGAAGCGGGAGGGCCTTGTGGACAGATACGCAGTATTTT	CASSRSGRALWTDTQYF
TRBJ1-3	TRBD1	TRBV19	-	TGTGCCAGTAGTCCGTGGACAGGGGCAGGAAACACCATATATTTT	CASSPWTGAGNTIYF
TRBJ1-1	-	TRBV5-5	-	TGTGCCAGCAGCTTGGTTGGGGGCGCGGGTCACACTGAAGCTTTCTTT	CASSLVGGAGHTEAFF
TRBJ2-3	TRBD1	TRBV7-2	-	TGTGCCAGCAGCCTCGGACAGGCCGCATTGGGAGATACGCAGTATTTT	CASSLGQAALGDTQYF
TRBJ1-1	-	TRBV28	-	TGTGCCAGCAGCCCGGGACACCTAAACACTGAAGCTTTCTTT	CASSPGHLNTEAFF
TRBJ1-2	TRBD1	TRBV7-7	-	TGTGCCAGCAGCTTAGGAGTTCAGGGGGTAATCGGCTATGGCTACACCTTC	CASSLGVQGVIGYGYTF
TRBJ2-6	-	TRBV19	once	TGTGCCAGTAGCCCCGGTTTCGGGTCTGGGGCCAACGTCCTGACTTTC	CASSPGFGSGANVLTF
TRBJ2-7	-	TRBV7-2	-	TGTGCCAGCAGCTCGCCTACTCTCGGCGAGCAGTACTTC	CASSSPTLGEQYF
TRBJ2-2	-	TRBV7-2	-	TGTGCCAGCATGGAGCGTATCGGGGAGCTGTTTTTT	CASMERIGELFF
TRBJ1-2	TRBD1	TRBV11-2	-	TGTGCCAGCAGCCCCGGGACAGGGAAGAACTATGGCTACACCTTC	CASSPGTGKNYGYTF
TRBJ1-3	-	TRBV14	-	TGTGCCAGCAGCCAACACTCCTCTGGAAACACCATATATTTT	CASSQHSSGNTIYF
TRBJ1-5	-	TRBV28	-	TGTGCCAGCAGAGCTCTCAATCAGCCCCAGCATTTT	CASRALNQPQHF
TRBJ1-1	-	TRBV18	-	TGTGCCAGCTCACCAAGCCAGGCGAACACTGAAGCTTTCTTT	CASSPSQANTEAFF
TRBJ2-2	TRBD2	TRBV4-1	once	TGCGCCAGCAGCCGACTAGCAGGAACCGGGGAGCTGTTTTTT	CASSRLAGTGELFF
TRBJ1-1	TRBD1	TRBV6-5	-	TGTGCCAGCAGCCGAGCCGGGACAGGGGACACTGAAGCTTTCTTT	CASSRAGTGDTEAFF
TRBJ2-7	TRBD2	TRBV27	-	TGTGCCAGCAGTTCCCCACTAGCGGGACGCACCTACGAGCAGTACTTC	CASSSPLAGRTYEQYF
TRBJ1-2	-	TRBV28	-	TGTGCCAGCAGTTTCGGGGATGGCTACACCTTC	CASSFGDGYTF
TRBJ1-2	-	TRBV6-5	-	TGTGCCAGCAGTACGGGGAGAAATTATGGCTACACCTTC	CASSTGRNYGYTF
TRBJ2-1	-	TRBV5-1	-	TGCGCCAGCAGCTTCCGACAATACAATGAGCAGTTCTTC	CASSFRQYNEQFF
TRBJ2-7	TRBD2	TRBV5-6	-	TGTGCCAGCACCATAGGGGCTAGCGGGGCTCAGTACTTC	CASTIGASGAQYF
TRBJ2-2	-	TRBV7-8	-	TGTGCCAGCAGCTTAGGAGTTTACACCGGGGAGCTGTTTTTT	CASSLGVYTGELFF
TRBJ2-1	-	TRBV25-1	-	TGTGCCAGCAGTAATGTGGGGGGCAATGAGCAGTTCTTC	CASSNVGGNEQFF
TRBJ1-6	-	TRBV4-3	-	TGCGCCAGCAGCCAAGATTCGGGCAGGGGATTTAATTCACCCCTCCACTTT	CASSQDSGRGFNSPLHF
TRBJ1-1	-	TRBV28	-	TGTGCCAGCAGTAGTATCGGGACCCTCGAACAGGGAGCTTTCTTT	CASSSIGTLEQGAFF
TRBJ2-1	-	TRBV28	-	TGTGCCAGCAGTTTGCCCTCGGGCTACAATGAGCAGTTCTTC	CASSLPSGYNEQFF
TRBJ2-7	TRBD1	TRBV7-6	-	TGTGCCAGCAGCTTATCCTTTGCACAGGACAGGGGGCGATGGTACGAGCAGTACTTC	CASSLSFAQDRGRWYEQYF
TRBJ2-2	TRBD1	TRBV10-1	-	TGCGCCAGCAGTGAGTCGGGGGTCAGGGGGCGAACCGGGGAGCTGTTTTTT	CASSESGVRGRTGELFF
TRBJ1-1	-	TRBV6-1	-	TGTGCCAGCAGCCTACAGGGACGCGACACTGAAGCTTTCTTT	CASSLQGRDTEAFF
TRBJ1-5	-	TRBV28	-	TGTGCCAGCACCCCCCCGCTCCACCAGGTTAGCAATCAGCCCCAGCATTTT	CASTPPLHQVSNQPQHF
TRBJ2-6	-	TRBV5-4	-	TGTGCCAGCAGCTTGGACAGGGCTGGGGCCAACGTCCTGACTTTC	CASSLDRAGANVLTF
TRBJ2-5	TRBD1	TRBV5-1	-	TGCGCCAGCAGGCCGACAGGGGGGTACCAAGAGACCCAGTACTTC	CASRPTGGYQETQYF
TRBJ2-3	-	TRBV11-2	once	TGTGCCAGCTGCCGGGGTAGCACAGATACGCAGTATTTT	CASCRGSTDTQYF
TRBJ1-6	TRBD1	TRBV4-1	-	TGCGCCAGCAGCCAAGGGGACAGCGAACATTCACCCCTCCACTTT	CASSQGDSEHSPLHF
TRBJ2-5	TRBD1	TRBV7-2	-	TGTGCCAGCAGCTTAGATGGGACAGTCCAAGAGACCCAGTACTTC	CASSLDGTVQETQYF
TRBJ1-1	TRBD1	TRBV27	-	TGTGCCAGCAACCCGGGACAGCCGAACACTGAAGCTTTCTTT	CASNPGQPNTEAFF
TRBJ2-5	-	TRBV6-1	-	TGTGCCAGCAGTGAACTTGCACTAGGGTGGGAGACCCAGTACTTC	CASSELALGWETQYF
TRBJ2-4	TRBD2	TRBV6-1	few	TGTGCCAGCAGGGCTAGCGGGAATAACATTCAGTACTTC	CASRASGNNIQYF
TRBJ2-5	TRBD1	TRBV10-3	-	TGTGCCATCAGCCCCGGGACAGGGGTCCCTCTACCCAAGGTGGCCCAGTACTTC	CAISPGTGVPLPKVAQYF
TRBJ2-4	-	TRBV29-1	-	TGCAGCGTTGCGGGAGTCCCGGGGGTCAAAAACATTCAGTACTTC	CSVAGVPGVKNIQYF
TRBJ1-6	TRBD1	TRBV28	-	TGTGCCAGCAGTTTAGCAGGGGGCAGGTCACCCCTCCACTTT	CASSLAGGRSPLHF
TRBJ1-5	-	TRBV7-8	-	TGTGCCAGCAGCATACTGCCGGGACAAGGCAATCAGCCCCAGCATTTT	CASSILPGQGNQPQHF
TRBJ1-4	-	TRBV30	-	TGTGCCTGGAGTGTAGAGACGGGATATAATGAAAAACTGTTTTTT	CAWSVETGYNEKLFF
TRBJ1-5	-	TRBV7-7	-	TGTGCTAGCCGATTGGGCGCGGAGGCTTATAGCAATCAGCCCCAGCATTTT	CASRLGAEAYSNQPQHF
TRBJ1-1	TRBD1	TRBV19	-	TGTGCCAGTAGTGAGTACAGGGGGCGCACTGAAGCTTTCTTT	CASSEYRGRTEAFF
TRBJ1-4	-	TRBV15	once	TGTGCCACCAGCAGAGGGGGGCCAACAACTAATGAAAAACTGTTTTTT	CATSRGGPTTNEKLFF
TRBJ1-2	-	TRBV18	-	TGTGCCAGCTCTAAAGAACAGGGACCCTATGGCTACACCTTC	CASSKEQGPYGYTF
TRBJ1-3	-	TRBV5-6	-	TGTGCCAGCAGCTTGGGGACAATTGGAAACACCATATATTTT	CASSLGTIGNTIYF
TRBJ2-7	-	TRBV5-1	-	TGCGCCAGCAGGGACCTCGTGGGGCAATACGAGCAGTACTTC	CASRDLVGQYEQYF
TRBJ2-7	-	TRBV2	-	TGTGCCAGCAGTGACCCGGGGAAACACGAGCAGTACTTC	CASSDPGKHEQYF
TRBJ2-7	TRBD2	TRBV19	-	TGTGCCAGTAGTTCGACTAGCGGGGGGAGCTCCTACGAGCAGTACTTC	CASSSTSGGSSYEQYF
TRBJ2-3	-	TRBV18	-	TGTGCCAGCTCACCGCCGACTAGTAAGGGCACAGATACGCAGTATTTT	CASSPPTSKGTDTQYF
TRBJ2-3	TRBD1	TRBV7-8	-	TGTGCCAGCAGCACTTTGGGACAGGGGGCCAGCACAGATACGCAGTATTTT	CASSTLGQGASTDTQYF
TRBJ2-1	TRBD2	TRBV4-2	-	TGTGCCAGCAGCCAAGGAACTAGCGGGAGGTCCTACAATGAGCAGTTCTTC	CASSQGTSGRSYNEQFF
TRBJ2-6	TRBD2	TRBV4-2	once	TGTGCCAGCAGCCCTGACATGCGGGGGGCGTCGGGGGCCAACGGCCTGACTTTC	CASSPDMRGASGANGLTF